Sequencing of this TCR beta chain was carried out in a study of blood T cell repertoires in COVID-19. Germline CDR1 and CDR2: SNHLY and FYNNEI. The germline V and J ends were trimmed by 1 base and 10 bases, with 11 bases remaining between them. The CDR3 loop spans 13 amino acids. Method: immunoSEQ multiplex PCR; TCRdb's copy keeps in-frame clones and lacks some. The sample shows about 140,000 clones, under 90% of them seen only once. In this sample, this clone turned up a few times. This receptor was taken from a man between 65 and 85 years old who had recovered from COVID-19. The chain recombines TRBV2 with TRBJ1-3; no firm D call. The sequenced sample was peripheral blood. The CDR3 coding sequence is TGTGCCAGCAGTGAAGGCGAGCGGGGTACCATATATTTT. This gives the protein CASSEGERGTIYF.